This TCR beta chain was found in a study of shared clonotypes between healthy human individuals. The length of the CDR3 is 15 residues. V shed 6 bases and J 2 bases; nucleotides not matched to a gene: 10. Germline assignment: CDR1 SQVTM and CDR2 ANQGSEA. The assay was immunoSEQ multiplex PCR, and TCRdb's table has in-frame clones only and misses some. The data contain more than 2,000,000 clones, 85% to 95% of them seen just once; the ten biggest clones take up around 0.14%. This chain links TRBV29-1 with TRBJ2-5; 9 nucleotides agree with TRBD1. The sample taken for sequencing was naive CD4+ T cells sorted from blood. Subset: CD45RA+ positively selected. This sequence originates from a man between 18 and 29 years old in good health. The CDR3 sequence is CSVGRQGEPQETQYF. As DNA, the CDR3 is TGCAGCGTAGGCCGACAGGGGGAGCCGCAAGAGACCCAGTACTTC.